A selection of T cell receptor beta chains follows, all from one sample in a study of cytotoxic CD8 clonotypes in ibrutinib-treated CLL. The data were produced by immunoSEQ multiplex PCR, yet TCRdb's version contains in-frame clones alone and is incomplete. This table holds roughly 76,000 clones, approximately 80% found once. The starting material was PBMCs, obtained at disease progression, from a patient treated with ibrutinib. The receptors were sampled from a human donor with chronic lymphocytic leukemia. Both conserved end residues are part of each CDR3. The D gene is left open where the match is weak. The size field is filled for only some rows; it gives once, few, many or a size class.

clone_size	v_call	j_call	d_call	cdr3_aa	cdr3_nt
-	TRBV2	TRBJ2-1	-	CASKQLGGYNEQFF	TGTGCCAGCAAGCAACTAGGAGGTTACAATGAGCAGTTCTTC
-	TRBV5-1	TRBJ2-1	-	CASSFTLREFTHEQFF	TGCGCCAGCAGCTTTACATTGAGGGAATTTACACATGAGCAGTTCTTC
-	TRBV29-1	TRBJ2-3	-	CSVVPGTDTQYF	TGCAGCGTTGTTCCAGGCACAGATACGCAGTATTTT
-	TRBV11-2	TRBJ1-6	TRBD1	CASSPDRGSPLHF	TGTGCCAGCAGCCCAGACAGGGGTTCACCCCTCCACTTT
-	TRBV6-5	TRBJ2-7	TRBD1	CASSYRDRSYEQYF	TGTGCCAGCAGTTACAGGGACAGGAGCTACGAGCAGTACTTC
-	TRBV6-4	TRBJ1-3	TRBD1	CASSERTGGNTIYF	TGTGCCAGCAGTGAAAGGACAGGGGGAAACACCATATATTTT
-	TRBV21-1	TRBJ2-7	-	CASSNWGSYEQYF	TGTGCCAGCAGCAATTGGGGATCTTACGAGCAGTACTTC
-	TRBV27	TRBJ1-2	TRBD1	CATAATGGPGYTF	TGTGCCACCGCCGCCACAGGGGGCCCTGGCTACACCTTC
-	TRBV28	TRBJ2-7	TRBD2	CATKGGASGGREQYF	TGTGCCACGAAGGGGGGAGCTAGCGGGGGTCGCGAGCAGTACTTC
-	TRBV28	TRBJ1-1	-	CASYKYSWRHRNTEAFF	TGTGCCAGCTATAAGTACTCATGGAGACACCGGAACACTGAAGCTTTCTTT
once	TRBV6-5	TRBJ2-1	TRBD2	CASSSGLVNNEQFF	TGTGCCAGCAGTTCGGGACTAGTGAACAATGAGCAGTTCTTC
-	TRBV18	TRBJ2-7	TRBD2	CASSPPGLAGGKYEQYF	TGTGCCAGCTCACCACCAGGACTAGCGGGAGGGAAGTACGAGCAGTACTTC
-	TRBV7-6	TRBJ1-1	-	CASSREFTEAFF	TGTGCCAGCAGCCGGGAATTCACTGAAGCTTTCTTT
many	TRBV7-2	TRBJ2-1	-	CASSSFSFRAFF	TGTGCCAGCAGCTCCTTTTCCTTCCGAGCGTTCTTC
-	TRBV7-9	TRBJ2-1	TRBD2	CASSPSGSSYNEQFF	TGTGCCAGCAGCCCCAGCGGGAGCTCCTACAATGAGCAGTTCTTC
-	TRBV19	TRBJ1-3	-	CASSGSSEAGNTIYF	TGTGCCAGTAGCGGCTCGTCTGAGGCTGGAAACACCATATATTTT
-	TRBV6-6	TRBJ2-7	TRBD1	CASRSGQADSYEQYF	TGTGCCAGCAGAAGCGGACAGGCTGACTCCTACGAGCAGTACTTC
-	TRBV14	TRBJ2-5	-	CASSLHHNQETQYF	TGTGCCAGCAGCCTGCACCACAACCAAGAGACCCAGTACTTC
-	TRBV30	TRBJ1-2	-	CAWDRDGGGYTF	TGTGCCTGGGACCGGGACGGTGGAGGCTACACCTTC
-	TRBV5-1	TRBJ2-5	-	CASSQSQETQYF	TGCGCCAGCAGCCAGTCTCAAGAGACCCAGTACTTC
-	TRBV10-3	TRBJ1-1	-	CAISGVGVPEAFF	TGTGCCATCAGCGGAGTAGGGGTTCCTGAAGCTTTCTTT
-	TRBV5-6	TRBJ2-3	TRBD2	CASSGAGGYTDTQYF	TGTGCCAGCAGCGGAGCGGGAGGGTACACAGATACGCAGTATTTT
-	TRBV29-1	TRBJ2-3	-	CSAGGQSTDTQYF	TGCAGCGCCGGAGGACAGAGCACAGATACGCAGTATTTT
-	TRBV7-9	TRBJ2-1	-	CASSLYGTPLNEQFF	TGTGCCAGCAGCTTGTACGGGACTCCCCTCAATGAGCAGTTCTTC
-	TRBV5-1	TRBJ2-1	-	CASSLEGSAEQFF	TGCGCCAGCAGCTTGGAGGGATCGGCTGAGCAGTTCTTC
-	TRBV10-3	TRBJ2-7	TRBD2	CAIQRTSGSYEQYF	TGTGCCATCCAAAGGACTAGCGGGAGTTACGAGCAGTACTTC
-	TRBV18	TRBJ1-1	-	CASSRQENTEAFF	TGTGCCAGCTCAAGACAGGAGAACACTGAAGCTTTCTTT
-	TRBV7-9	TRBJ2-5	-	CASSLVLSPGTQYF	TGTGCCAGCAGCTTAGTACTTAGCCCAGGGACCCAGTACTTC
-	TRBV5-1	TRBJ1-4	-	CASSLRPQGDSEKLFF	TGCGCCAGCAGCTTGCGGCCCCAGGGAGATAGTGAAAAACTGTTTTTT
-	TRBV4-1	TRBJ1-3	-	CASSQQELNSGNTIYF	TGCGCCAGCAGCCAACAGGAGTTGAACTCTGGAAACACCATATATTTT
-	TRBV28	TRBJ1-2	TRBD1	CASRGQFHYGYTF	TGTGCCAGCAGGGGACAGTTCCACTATGGCTACACCTTC
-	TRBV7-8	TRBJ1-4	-	CASSSKTEKLFF	TGTGCCAGCAGCTCAAAAACTGAAAAACTGTTTTTT
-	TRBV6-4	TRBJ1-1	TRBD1	CASRRRDSYTEAFF	TGTGCCAGCAGAAGGCGGGACAGCTACACTGAAGCTTTCTTT
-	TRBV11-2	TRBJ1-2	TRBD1	CASSRDRGLNYGYTF	TGTGCCAGCAGCAGAGACAGGGGCCTAAACTATGGCTACACCTTC
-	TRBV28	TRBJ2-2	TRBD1	CASKQGTFYNTGELFF	TGTGCCAGCAAACAGGGGACATTCTATAACACCGGGGAGCTGTTTTTT
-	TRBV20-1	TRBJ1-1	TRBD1	CSTTGATEAFF	TGCAGTACAACAGGGGCCACTGAAGCTTTCTTT
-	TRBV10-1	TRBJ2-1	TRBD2	CASSPLAGGQYNEQFF	TGCGCCAGCAGTCCGCTTGCGGGGGGGCAATACAATGAGCAGTTCTTC
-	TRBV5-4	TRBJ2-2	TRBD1	CASSLPGTVTGELFF	TGTGCCAGCAGCCTTCCCGGGACAGTCACCGGGGAGCTGTTTTTT
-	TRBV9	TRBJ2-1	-	CASSVEGQSYNEQFF	TGTGCCAGCAGCGTAGAGGGGCAGAGCTACAATGAGCAGTTCTTC
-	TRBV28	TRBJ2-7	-	CASRGYEQYF	TGTGCCAGCAGAGGCTACGAGCAGTACTTC
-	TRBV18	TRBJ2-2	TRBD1	CASSPVRQGITGELFF	TGTGCCAGCTCACCAGTTCGACAGGGTATCACCGGGGAGCTGTTTTTT
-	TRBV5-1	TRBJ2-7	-	CASRLAGHEQYF	TGCGCCAGCAGACTAGCAGGGCACGAGCAGTACTTC
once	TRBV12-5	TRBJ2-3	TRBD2	CASGSGLAGATQYF	TGTGCTAGTGGTTCTGGACTAGCGGGAGCTACGCAGTATTTT
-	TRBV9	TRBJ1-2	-	CASSPQGPVWFGYTF	TGTGCCAGCAGCCCTCAGGGCCCCGTGTGGTTTGGCTACACCTTC
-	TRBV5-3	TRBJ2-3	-	CARSLSGMAGSTDTQYF	TGTGCCAGAAGCTTGAGCGGTATGGCGGGAAGCACAGATACGCAGTATTTT
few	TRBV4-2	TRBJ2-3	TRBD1	CASSQELTGWGTDTQYF	TGTGCCAGCAGCCAAGAACTGACAGGGTGGGGCACAGATACGCAGTATTTT
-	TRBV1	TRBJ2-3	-	CTSSQEDGSCPDTQYF	TGCACCAGCAGCCAAGAGGACGGGAGCTGCCCAGATACGCAGTATTTT
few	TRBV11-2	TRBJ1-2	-	CASSSPGKNYGYTF	TGTGCCAGCAGCTCCCCTGGGAAAAACTATGGCTACACCTTC
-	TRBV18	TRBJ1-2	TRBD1	CASSPSQTGLDGYTF	TGTGCCAGCTCACCATCCCAGACAGGGTTGGATGGCTACACCTTC
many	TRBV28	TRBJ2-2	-	CASSLSPTGELFF	TGTGCCAGCAGTTTAAGCCCCACCGGGGAGCTGTTTTTT
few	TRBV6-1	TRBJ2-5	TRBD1	CASSRDRVQETQYF	TGTGCCAGCAGCCGGGACAGGGTACAAGAGACCCAGTACTTC